Listed here are 20 T cell receptor beta chains from one sample, sequenced in a study of cytomegalovirus exposure and HLA in healthy donors. The study ran its PCR with 60 Vbeta and 13 Jbeta primers. Sequencing was performed with immunoSEQ multiplex PCR; in TCRdb, only in-frame clones are kept and a portion is missing. The sample shows more than 200,000 clones, 70% to 80% of them seen only once. Sequencing used PBMCs. All receptors come from a middle-aged man in good health and CMV-seronegative.

The gene calls are TRBV4-1 and TRBJ2-3; 12 bases map to TRBD2. The CDR3 has 19 amino acids. V was pared by 0 bases and J by 1 base, with 8 bases of the junction left unmatched. Germline CDR1 reads MGHRA; CDR2 reads YSYEKL. CDR3 bases: TGCGCCAGCAGCCAAGAATGGGCTAGCGGGAGGGGAGGCACAGATACGCAGTATTTT. Its protein is CASSQEWASGRGGTDTQYF.

V and J are TRBV11-2 and TRBJ2-3; 9 bases line up with TRBD2. Germline CDR1 and CDR2: SGHAT and FQNNGV. CDR3 length equals 16 residues. J lost 5 bases, V lost 5 bases, and 11 bases had no gene match. For the CDR3, the DNA is TGTGCCAGCAGCCCGGGACTAGCCGGGATTCGAGATACGCAGTATTTT. Translating gives CASSPGLAGIRDTQYF.

The chain combines TRBV5-4 with TRBJ2-1; TRBD2 is a possible D gene (6 bases). Per germline, CDR1 SGHNT and CDR2 YYREEE (reference sequence). The CDR3 has 15 amino acids. V was cut by 4 bases and J by 9 bases, with 20 bases left in between. CDR3 in amino acids: CASSPPGTGVFEQFF. The CDR3, as DNA: TGTGCCAGCAGCCCCCCGGGGACGGGAGTCTTTGAGCAGTTCTTC.

The chain joins TRBV2 to TRBJ1-2; 8 bases align to TRBD1. V was clipped by 7 bases and J by 4 bases; unmatched bases: 17. The CDR3 is 17 residues long. The germline V gene encodes CDR1 SNHLY and CDR2 FYNNEI. As DNA, the CDR3 is TGTGCCAGCACTATCTTTACACTCGGACAGGGTACCTATGGCTACACCTTC. It encodes CASTIFTLGQGTYGYTF.

The chain employs TRBV9 and TRBJ1-4; the D is unclear. V gave up 4 bases and J gave up 0 bases, with 10 bases separating them. The CDR3 is made up of 15 amino acids. Germline V gene data show CDR1 as SGDLS and CDR2 as YYNGEE. The DNA for the CDR3 is TGTGCCAGCAGCTCCCAGTCCTCAACTAATGAAAAACTGTTTTTT. Protein sequence: CASSSQSSTNEKLFF.

The chain recombines TRBV5-1 with TRBJ2-1; TRBD1 matches at 8 bases. Germline trimming cut 5 bases from V and 7 bases from J; bases unmatched to any gene: 11. Germline CDR1 and CDR2: SGHRS and YFSETQ. The length of the CDR3 is 15 residues. CDR3 DNA: TGCGCCAGCAGTACCCCGGACAGGGTAGGAAATGAGCAGTTCTTC. It specifies CASSTPDRVGNEQFF.

V gene TRBV11-3 combines with J gene TRBJ2-6; D gene ambiguous. Trimming shortened V by 4 bases and J by 1 base, and 11 bases separated the two germline ends. This CDR3 is 16 amino acids long. Germline V CDR1 and CDR2: SGHNT, YENEEA. This CDR3 is CASSSKNRSGANVLTF. The CDR3 coding sequence is TGTGCCAGCAGCTCCAAAAACCGGTCTGGGGCCAACGTCCTGACTTTC. The full variable domain, its missing parts supplied by reference TRBV11-3 and TRBJ2-6, is EAGVVQSPRYKIIEKKQPVAFWCNPISGHNTLYWYLQNLGQGPELLIRYENEEAVDDSQLPKDRFSAERLKGVDSTLKIQPAELGDSAVYLCASSSKNRSGANVLTFGAGSRLTVL.

The chain carries TRBV28 and TRBJ1-5, with 7 bases matching TRBD1. V lost 7 bases to trimming and J lost 6 bases; unmatched junction nucleotides: 6. Looked up from germline, CDR1 is MDHEN and CDR2 is SYDVKM. There are 13 residues in the CDR3. The DNA for the CDR3 is TGTGCCAGCACCAAGACAGGGTCTCAGCCCCAGCATTTT. Its protein is CASTKTGSQPQHF.

V gene TRBV7-2 combines with J gene TRBJ2-7; TRBD1 matches 9 bases. The J segment lost 0 bases and the V segment lost 6 bases, leaving 0 bases of the junction unmatched. Germline loops: CDR1 SGHTA, CDR2 FQGNSA. This CDR3 spans 13 amino acids. CDR3 DNA: TGTGCCAGCAGACAGGGGGCCTCCTACGAGCAGTACTTC. Translated, it gives CASRQGASYEQYF.

The chain is built from TRBV6-6 and TRBJ1-5; the match to TRBD1 covers 9 bases. The CDR3 extends over 14 amino acids. The germline CDR1 and CDR2 sequences are MNHNY and SVGAGI (reference sequence). V lost 4 bases to trimming and J lost 7 bases; unmatched junction nucleotides: 5. CDR3 residues: CASSSGQGKQPQHF. In DNA, the CDR3 is TGTGCCAGCAGTTCGGGACAGGGAAAACAGCCCCAGCATTTT.

The rearrangement links TRBV5-5 to TRBJ2-5; D is ambiguous. Looked up from germline, CDR1 is SGHKS and CDR2 is YYEKEE (reference sequence). The CDR3 has 13 amino acids. Trimming took 4 bases from V and 7 from J, leaving 14 bases between them. CDR3 loop: CASSLTTLGTQYF. CDR3 nucleotides: TGTGCCAGCAGCCTTACTACTCTGGGGACCCAGTACTTC.

This rearrangement joins TRBV19 to TRBJ2-7, with 9 positions matching TRBD1. Trimming took 6 bases from V and 4 from J; bases not matched to a gene: 7. CDR1 is LNHDA and CDR2 is SQIVND in the germline V gene (reference sequence). The CDR3 consists of 14 residues. As DNA, the CDR3 is TGTGCCAGTAGCACAGGGGGCGTATCGTACGAGCAGTACTTC. Residues: CASSTGGVSYEQYF.

This chain connects TRBV4-1 to TRBJ2-7, with a tentative D call TRBD1 (5 bases). V lost 2 bases to trimming and J lost 6 bases, with 20 bases between them. From germline, CDR1 is MGHRA and CDR2 YSYEKL. The CDR3 is 16 amino acids. The CDR3 DNA follows: TGCGCCAGCAGCCAACCTGACAGTCTACTGGAAGCCGAGCAGTACTTC. It encodes CASSQPDSLLEAEQYF.

V is TRBV14 and J is TRBJ1-1; D perhaps matches TRBD1 (6 bases). The CDR3 totals 13 residues. Germline V gene sequence: CDR1 SGHDN, CDR2 FVKESK. V was pared by 4 bases and J by 4 bases, with 10 bases between. CDR3 in DNA: TGTGCCAGCAGCCGAAGGACAGCCACTGAAGCTTTCTTT. It is translated as CASSRRTATEAFF. Complete variable domain (other parts from reference TRBV14 and TRBJ1-1): EAGVTQFPSHSVIEKGQTVTLRCDPISGHDNLYWYRRVMGKEIKFLLHFVKESKQDESGMPNNRFLAERTGGTYSTLKVQPAELEDSGVYFCASSRRTATEAFFGQGTRLTVV.

This clone was observed a handful of times. In DNA, the CDR3 is TGTGCCAGCAGTGAACGGCAGGGGCGCCTTGGGGGAACTGAAGCTTTCTTT. Translated, it gives CASSERQGRLGGTEAFF. The gene calls are TRBV2 and TRBJ1-1; perhaps TRBD1 as D (6 bases). CDR1 is SNHLY, CDR2 FYNNEI, per germline. This CDR3 contains 17 residues. V shed 2 bases and J shed 5 bases, with 21 bases lying between them. The whole variable domain, filled in from reference TRBV2 and TRBJ1-1, reads EPEVTQTPSHQVTQMGQEVILRCVPISNHLYFYWYRQILGQKVEFLVSFYNNEISEKSEIFDDQFSVERPDGSNFTLKIRSTKLEDSAMYFCASSERQGRLGGTEAFFGQGTRLTVV.

The V and J genes are TRBV6-5 and TRBJ2-2, with D tentatively TRBD2 (6 bases). Germline lookup yields CDR1 MNHEY and CDR2 SVGAGI. The CDR3 length is 16 residues. V was shortened by 4 bases and J by 5 bases, with 17 bases between the two germline ends. CDR3 nucleotides: TGTGCCAGCAGTTCCAGGGAGGAGTGGGGGACCGGGGAGCTGTTTTTT. Translating it yields CASSSREEWGTGELFF.

In this sample, this clone turned up a few times. The chain is built from TRBV30 and TRBJ2-2, with 8 bases lining up with TRBD2. The CDR3 has 14 residues. J was trimmed by 5 bases and V by 7 bases; bases with no gene match: 9. Germline assignment: CDR1 GTSNPN and CDR2 SVGIG (reference sequence). The CDR3 loop reads CAFKRASGTGELFF. The CDR3 DNA sequence: TGTGCCTTCAAGCGGGCTAGCGGGACCGGGGAGCTGTTTTTT.

In its sample, this clone was seen a few times. The chain is built from TRBV6-6 and TRBJ1-1; D is possibly TRBD1 (5 bases). CDR3 length equals 15 residues. V was pared by 1 base and J by 5 bases, with 14 bases between. Germline CDR1 MNHNY, CDR2 SVGAGI (reference sequence). CDR3 in DNA: TGTGCCAGCAGTTACTATGCGGGGCTAGAGACTGAAGCTTTCTTT. This codes for CASSYYAGLETEAFF.

V and J are TRBV19 and TRBJ1-5; maybe TRBD1 (5 bases). CDR3 size: 15 residues. V shed 7 bases and J shed 0 bases, with 13 bases lying between them. CDR1 LNHDA and CDR2 SQIVND come from the germline V gene (reference sequence). The CDR3 sequence is CASKYRHYSNQPQHF. Written as DNA, the CDR3 is TGTGCCAGTAAGTACAGGCATTATAGCAATCAGCCCCAGCATTTT. Full variable domain (missing parts from reference TRBV19 and TRBJ1-5): DGGITQSPKYLFRKEGQNVTLSCEQNLNHDAMYWYRQDPGQGLRLIYYSQIVNDFQKGDIAEGYSVSREKKESFPLTVTSAQKNPTAFYLCASKYRHYSNQPQHFGDGTRLSIL.

V usage is TRBV2 and J usage is TRBJ2-1; TRBD2 matches at 10 bases. The CDR3 loop spans 14 amino acids. V shed 4 bases and J 15 bases; nucleotides not matched to a gene: 12. CDR1 SNHLY and CDR2 FYNNEI come from the germline V gene. The CDR3 protein is CASSAKREGTSVFF. In DNA, the CDR3 is TGTGCCAGCAGTGCTAAAAGGGAGGGGACTAGCGTGTTCTTC. Full variable domain (rest looked up from reference TRBV2 and TRBJ2-1): EPEVTQTPSHQVTQMGQEVILRCVPISNHLYFYWYRQILGQKVEFLVSFYNNEISEKSEIFDDQFSVERPDGSNFTLKIRSTKLEDSAMYFCASSAKREGTSVFFGPGTRLTVL.